This T cell receptor (beta chain) was retrieved from a study of control samples from healthy donors and cancer patients. The CDR3 runs 15 residues. V was shortened by 1 base and J by 4 bases, with 11 bases between the two germline ends. The germline CDR1 and CDR2 sequences are MDHEN and SYDVKM. This table comes from immunoSEQ multiplex PCR, and its TCRdb copy is limited to in-frame clones, with some not included. Among some 120,000 clones listed, around 87% were seen once. The clonotype originates from a man in his 60s in good health. The sample was blood. This chain links TRBV28 with TRBJ1-3; D is unclear. CDR3 in DNA: TGTGCCAGCAGTTTATCCCCGCGCGGGGGAAACACCATATATTTT. This sequence encodes CASSLSPRGGNTIYF.